This T cell receptor (beta chain) was identified in a study of post-analysis software for immune sequencing data. General study findings and limits: Roughly 5 TRBV segments, TRBV5-6, TRBV5-1 and TRBV20-1 among them, were found more frequent in patients than controls.

Per the germline V gene, CDR1 is DFQATT and CDR2 is SNEGSKA (reference sequence). After removal of 5 bases from V and 9 bases from J, the junction contained 9 bases not matched to a gene. The CDR3 length is 13 residues. Comments on this clonotype: As yet, its antigen is unknown.

Unique molecular identifiers tagged the TCR beta cDNA libraries. TCRdb fed the PCR reads into MiXCR, producing one record per CDR3 protein. This sample has 650,000 to 850,000 distinct CDR3 sequences; roughly half occur once, and the top ten carry approximately 4.4%. This receptor was taken from a girl aged 5-17 years with multiple sclerosis. The sample comprised blood. The chain uses TRBV20-1 and TRBJ1-5; 8 bases line up with TRBD1. CDR3 sequence: CSAVDRVPTPQHF. The CDR3 nucleotides read TGCAGTGCTGTGGACAGGGTACCGACGCCCCAGCATTTT.